Detailed here is one TCR beta chain. Its antigen remains unknown. V lost 5 bases and J lost 9, with 17 bases in between. This CDR3 is 14 amino acids long. From germline, CDR1 is LNHDA and CDR2 SQIVND (reference sequence). The record originates from a study of cytomegalovirus exposure and HLA in healthy donors. General study points: The availability of immune exposure information extended only to CMV serostatus. Donors belonging to an Asian-associated ancestry cluster reportedly showed fewer N-insertions in productive TCRs than the 666-donor mean, according to what a later analysis found. Excluded: some indistinguishable V segments such as TRBV6-2 and TRBV6-3. Analyses of presence/absence relied on an assumption of roughly uniform sequencing depth across donors.

PCR involved 60 Vbeta and 13 Jbeta primers. Sequenced by immunoSEQ multiplex PCR; TCRdb stores in-frame clones only, minus some. Counted here are some 180,000 clones, roughly 80% occurring once; the ten biggest clones make up 1.7%. This receptor was obtained from a woman aged 18 to 35 in good health and CMV-seronegative. This chain uses TRBV19 with TRBJ2-1; weak D call: TRBD2 (6 bases). Sequences were obtained from PBMCs. CDR3 loop: CASSEISGLTEQFF. The DNA of the CDR3 is TGTGCCAGTAGTGAGATTAGCGGACTCACTGAGCAGTTCTTC.